These 25 T cell receptor beta chains came from one sample sequenced in a study of PD-1 blockade in classical Hodgkin lymphoma. Exposure to brentuximab vedotin varied, and each patient had relapsed following autologous stem cell transplantation. Applied to thawed PBMCs, magnetic negative selection was the method used to isolate CD8+ T cells. Clones were read by immunoSEQ multiplex PCR, and TCRdb kept only the in-frame ones, dropping some. The profile shows approximately 3,000 clones, 50% to 70% of them singletons. The starting material was CD8+ T cells from blood, obtained at baseline. The receptor source for this set is a human donor with classical Hodgkin lymphoma.

Judged by abundance, this clone is large. The genes are TRBV27 and TRBJ1-2, with 10 bases matching TRBD1. With V trimmed by 5 bases and J by 7 bases, 7 bases remained unmatched. Germline loops: CDR1 MNHEY, CDR2 SMNVEV (reference sequence). The CDR3 is 14 residues long. For the CDR3, the DNA is TGTGCCAGCAGTCAAGGACAGGGGGTCTTTGGCTACACCTTC. Translated: CASSQGQGVFGYTF.

The chain employs TRBV15 and TRBJ2-6; 8 positions agree with TRBD1. Germline CDR1 and CDR2: LNHNV and YYDKDF (reference sequence). CDR3 length: 17 amino acids. The V segment lost 2 bases and the J segment 4 bases; nucleotides outside the gene matches: 7. In DNA, the CDR3 is TGTGCCACCAGCAGAACGAGGACAGGGTCGGGGGCCAACGTCCTGACTTTC. Its translation: CATSRTRTGSGANVLTF.

The gene calls are TRBV2 and TRBJ2-2; D possibly uses TRBD1 or TRBD2 (6 bases each). V was trimmed by 7 bases and J by 6 bases, leaving 9 bases between them. The CDR3 spans 12 residues. Germline V gives CDR1 SNHLY, CDR2 FYNNEI. CDR3 nucleotide sequence: TGTGCCAGCATGGGGGGCCCCGGGGAGCTGTTTTTT. Translation: CASMGGPGELFF.

The V and J genes are TRBV30 and TRBJ1-3; no firm D call. The ends were cut back, 7 bases at V and 2 bases at J, with 9 bases in the middle. CDR3 length: 12 residues. CDR1 is GTSNPN, CDR2 SVGIG, per germline (reference sequence). CDR3 sequence reads: CAFERAGNTIYF. The CDR3 DNA reads TGTGCCTTCGAGAGGGCTGGAAACACCATATATTTT.

The chain couples TRBV4-1 to TRBJ2-5; D is unresolved. V shed 3 bases and J shed 11 bases, with 19 bases lying between them. The CDR3 covers 14 residues. Germline V lookup: CDR1 MGHRA, CDR2 YSYEKL. This CDR3 is CASSHPSPADEQYF. As DNA, the CDR3 is TGCGCCAGCAGCCACCCATCGCCGGCCGATGAGCAGTACTTC.

This clone is labeled as medium-sized. J is TRBJ2-7 and V is TRBV7-6; no definite D call. Germline assignment: CDR1 SGHVS and CDR2 FNYEAQ. The CDR3 covers 13 residues. Deletions cut 2 bases from V and 5 bases from J, with 10 bases between. The DNA of the CDR3 is TGTGCCAGCAGCTTAAACGTTCCGGACGAGCAGTACTTC. Translating gives CASSLNVPDEQYF.

The chain links TRBV4-1 to TRBJ2-7; 7 bases align to TRBD2. The CDR3 loop spans 15 amino acids. CDR1 is MGHRA and CDR2 is YSYEKL in the germline V gene. The V gene end was trimmed by 1 base and the J gene end by 3 bases; junction bases not matched to a gene: 6. The CDR3 nucleotides read TGCGCCAGCAGCCAAGGGGTACTAGCGAGCTACGAGCAGTACTTC. Protein: CASSQGVLASYEQYF.

This clone was detected only once. The rearrangement joins TRBV9 to TRBJ2-1, with 9 bases that match TRBD2. The CDR3 runs to 14 residues. Germline V CDR1 and CDR2: SGDLS, YYNGEE. J lost 8 bases, V lost 2 bases, and 5 bases had no gene match. In DNA, the CDR3 is TGTGCCAGCAGCGTTAGCGGGAGTAGACATGAGCAGTTCTTC. This gives the protein CASSVSGSRHEQFF.

This chain connects TRBV2 to TRBJ2-7, with a possible D match to TRBD1 (6 bases). This CDR3 spans 12 amino acids. The V gene lost 4 bases and the J gene lost 7 bases, with 11 bases spanning the gap. CDR1 and CDR2 from the germline V gene are SNHLY and FYNNEI. Here the CDR3 reads CASSVGTPEQYF. Written as DNA, the CDR3 is TGTGCCAGCAGTGTCGGGACACCTGAGCAGTACTTC. Full variable domain (missing parts from reference TRBV2 and TRBJ2-7): EPEVTQTPSHQVTQMGQEVILRCVPISNHLYFYWYRQILGQKVEFLVSFYNNEISEKSEIFDDQFSVERPDGSNFTLKIRSTKLEDSAMYFCASSVGTPEQYFGPGTRLTVT.

The rearrangement links TRBV27 to TRBJ2-1; 7 bases agree with TRBD1. Germline trimming cut 8 bases from V and 3 bases from J; bases unmatched to any gene: 7. From germline, CDR1 is MNHEY and CDR2 SMNVEV (reference sequence). The CDR3 has 14 residues. The CDR3 coding sequence is TGTGCCAGCGGTCTGACAGGGTTCTACAATGAGCAGTTCTTC. Translating it yields CASGLTGFYNEQFF.

The chain is built from TRBV7-9 and TRBJ1-3; D is undetermined. Trimming removed 5 bases at V and 1 base at J, with 12 bases between. The CDR3 is 15 amino acids. Germline CDR1 reads SEHNR; CDR2 reads FQNEAQ (reference sequence). The CDR3 sequence is CASSPPHASGNTIYF. DNA of the CDR3: TGTGCCAGCAGCCCACCGCACGCGTCTGGAAACACCATATATTTT. Full variable domain (outside the CDR3, taken from reference TRBV7-9 and TRBJ1-3): DTGVSQNPRHKITKRGQNVTFRCDPISEHNRLYWYRQTLGQGPEFLTYFQNEAQLEKSRLLSDRFSAERPKGSFSTLEIQRTEQGDSAMYLCASSPPHASGNTIYFGEGSWLTVV.

This clone appeared a single time. The rearrangement links TRBV5-8 to TRBJ2-1; 8 nucleotides align to TRBD1. This CDR3 contains 17 residues. V lost 2 bases and J lost 8; bases outside the gene matches: 15. The germline CDR1 and CDR2 sequences are SGHTS and YDEGEE. This chain's CDR3 is CASSLGQGFVIHDEQFF. The CDR3 DNA reads TGTGCCAGCAGCTTAGGACAGGGTTTCGTGATTCACGATGAGCAGTTCTTC.

The chain carries TRBV7-9 and TRBJ2-7; D is ambiguous. Germline CDR1 and CDR2: SEHNR and FQNEAQ (reference sequence). This CDR3 is 13 amino acids long. Trimming removed 5 bases at V and 2 bases at J, with 10 bases between. This CDR3 is CASSPLGPYEQYF. As DNA, the CDR3 is TGTGCCAGCAGCCCCCTCGGTCCCTACGAGCAGTACTTC.

The gene calls are TRBV27 and TRBJ2-7, with D possibly TRBD2 on 6 matching bases. Per germline, CDR1 MNHEY and CDR2 SMNVEV (reference sequence). The germline V and J ends were trimmed by 2 bases and 5 bases, with 19 bases remaining between them. The CDR3 extends over 16 amino acids. The CDR3 protein is CASSLESRGGKHEQYF. In nucleotides, the CDR3 is TGTGCCAGCAGTTTAGAGTCCCGAGGAGGGAAACACGAGCAGTACTTC.

J is TRBJ2-5 and V is TRBV11-2; 9 positions agree with TRBD2. J lost 9 bases, V lost 5 bases, and 16 bases had no gene match. The CDR3 runs 16 residues. In germline, CDR1 is SGHAT, CDR2 FQNNGV. The DNA of the CDR3 is TGTGCCAGCAGCGGACCCGGGACTAGCCACCCGGTGGCCCAGTACTTC. Its translation: CASSGPGTSHPVAQYF.

The rearrangement uses TRBV19 and TRBJ2-5; the match to TRBD1 covers 7 bases. Judging by the DNA end, TRBJ2-7 fits better; the J call may be wrong. Germline V lookup: CDR1 LNHDA, CDR2 SQIVND (reference sequence). The CDR3 contains 16 residues. This CDR3 reads CASSIPGTENHYEQYF. The CDR3 DNA follows: TGTGCCAGTAGTATACCTGGGACAGAGAACCACTACGAGCAGTACTTC.

The rearrangement uses TRBV11-2 and TRBJ2-1; the D gene is possibly TRBD2 (5 bases). The V gene lost 10 bases and the J gene lost 8 bases, with 21 bases spanning the gap. Looked up from germline, CDR1 is SGHAT and CDR2 is FQNNGV. The CDR3 spans 14 residues. The CDR3 DNA follows: TGTGCCACCAGTACTGCGGGTAATAGGGATGAGCAGTTCTTC. It encodes CATSTAGNRDEQFF.

The CDR3 DNA is TGTGCCAGCAGCATACAGGGACTAGCATACAATGAGCAGTTCTTC. Amino acids: CASSIQGLAYNEQFF. The chain uses TRBV5-4 and TRBJ2-1; 9 bases agree with TRBD2. J was trimmed by 4 bases and V by 4 bases; bases with no gene match: 6. The CDR3 is 15 residues long. Germline V gives CDR1 SGHNT, CDR2 YYREEE (reference sequence).

The gene calls are TRBV7-9 and TRBJ2-5, with 8 bases identical to TRBD1. The CDR3 covers 15 residues. V trimming: 7 bases; J trimming: 5 bases; junction bases outside the gene matches: 12. Germline values: CDR1 SEHNR, CDR2 FQNEAQ (reference sequence). The CDR3 here is CASNPLTGVFETQYF. The DNA of the CDR3 is TGTGCCAGCAACCCGCTGACAGGGGTATTCGAGACCCAGTACTTC. The full variable domain, completed using reference TRBV7-9 and TRBJ2-5, is DTGVSQNPRHKITKRGQNVTFRCDPISEHNRLYWYRQTLGQGPEFLTYFQNEAQLEKSRLLSDRFSAERPKGSFSTLEIQRTEQGDSAMYLCASNPLTGVFETQYFGPGTRLLVL.

The V gene is TRBV7-6, the J gene TRBJ2-7; D gene unclear. Germline CDR1 and CDR2: SGHVS and FNYEAQ. This CDR3 contains 11 residues. Trimming stripped 5 bases from V and 5 bases from J, with 7 bases between. This CDR3 is CASSPGNEQYF. The CDR3 DNA is TGTGCCAGCAGCCCCGGCAACGAGCAGTACTTC.

The rearrangement joins TRBV27 to TRBJ2-1; tentative D call: TRBD1 (6 bases). Trimming removed 2 bases at V and 7 bases at J, with 15 bases between. Germline V lookup: CDR1 MNHEY, CDR2 SMNVEV (reference sequence). The CDR3 runs to 15 residues. In DNA, the CDR3 is TGTGCCAGCAGTTTAGGACAGACCCGCCCGAATGAGCAGTTCTTC. Its protein product is CASSLGQTRPNEQFF.

This sequence joins TRBV28 and TRBJ1-5; 11 nucleotides align to TRBD1. This CDR3 comprises 18 residues. The germline V gene has CDR1 MDHEN and CDR2 SYDVKM. J gave up 1 base and V 6 bases, and 11 bases lay outside the gene matches. CDR3 amino acids: CASRGQGARSLSNQPQHF. In nucleotides, the CDR3 is TGTGCCAGCAGAGGACAGGGGGCGAGAAGTCTAAGCAATCAGCCCCAGCATTTT.

V gene TRBV7-9 combines with J gene TRBJ2-7; no definite D call. Between the trimmed V and J ends, which lost 1 base and 0 bases, there was a span of 4 bases. In germline, CDR1 is SEHNR, CDR2 FQNEAQ (reference sequence). This CDR3 has 13 residues. CDR3 nucleotide sequence: TGTGCCAGCAGCTTAGTCAGCTCCTACGAGCAGTACTTC. It translates to CASSLVSSYEQYF.

The rearrangement joins TRBV4-1 to TRBJ1-3; TRBD1 aligns across 10 bases. This CDR3 is 12 amino acids long. CDR1 and CDR2 (germline): MGHRA, YSYEKL. With V trimmed by 10 bases and J by 8 bases, 5 bases remained unmatched. The chain's CDR3 is CATGTGVDTIYF. In DNA, the CDR3 is TGCGCCACCGGGACAGGGGTAGACACCATATATTTT.

This sequence joins TRBV27 and TRBJ2-2; 14 bases map to TRBD2. The CDR3 consists of 17 residues. Germline assignment: CDR1 MNHEY and CDR2 SMNVEV (reference sequence). V was pared by 4 bases and J by 7 bases, with 8 bases of the junction left unmatched. The chain's CDR3 is CASSSGLAGVLGGELFF. Here the CDR3 DNA reads TGTGCCAGCAGTTCGGGACTAGCGGGAGTTCTTGGCGGGGAGCTGTTTTTT.